This T cell receptor beta chain was documented in a study of blood T cell repertoires in COVID-19. TCRdb's table, derived via immunoSEQ multiplex PCR, lists solely in-frame clones and lacks some. The data show roughly 340,000 clones, about 89% seen once. Germline V gene sequence: CDR1 SGDLS, CDR2 YYNGEE. This CDR3 contains 13 residues. V was clipped by 5 bases and J by 4 bases; unmatched bases: 5. Sequencing input: peripheral blood. The rearrangement joins TRBV9 to TRBJ2-5; 7 nucleotides align to TRBD2. The sequence derives from a woman in her twenties or thirties with COVID-19, enrolled during active disease. CDR3 bases: TGTGCCAGCAGTGGGGGGGTACCAGAGACCCAGTACTTC. It translates to CASSGGVPETQYF.